The clone carrying this T cell receptor (beta chain) was recorded once. This entry is derived from a study of blood T cells in healthy people across ages. On the study more broadly: Template switching caught about one barcoded beta molecule for each two T cells.

Deletions cut 5 bases from V and 6 bases from J, with 7 bases between. CDR1 is SEHNR and CDR2 is FQNEAQ in the germline V gene (reference sequence). The length of the CDR3 is 11 residues. A sample-barcoded 5' primer and a J-beta primer mix were used in a second PCR of roughly 7 to 11 cycles. TCRdb passed the 5' RACE reads through MiXCR, listing each CDR3 protein once. The repertoire holds over 700,000 distinct CDR3 sequences, with around half as singletons. In terms of origin and age, donors were healthy Caucasian individuals from Russia aged roughly 6 to 95. Isolated per sample were at least 7 million PBMCs.

The clonotype comes from a man of 80 years or more in good health. The chain joins TRBV7-9 to TRBJ1-1; D not resolved. The sample consisted of blood. The CDR3 reads CASSPESEAFF. In nucleotides, the CDR3 is TGTGCCAGCAGCCCCGAGTCTGAAGCTTTCTTT.